The entry below gives a single T cell receptor beta chain sequence along with its context. Its cognate antigen is unknown. Since all of the isolated RNA was reverse transcribed, expressed TCRB transcripts were what got sequenced. Assay: immunoSEQ multiplex PCR; the TCRdb copy retains only in-frame clones and omits some. Here the sample spans about 740,000 clones, under 15% being singletons. This record comes from a study of beta chain features in type 1 diabetes. Notes on the study in general: In all four CD4+ subsets, TCRB CDR3 length was significantly, moderately reduced in type 1 diabetes.

Sequencing was done on a sample of naive CD4+ T cells from blood. The sequence came from a man aged 18 to 30 with type 1 diabetes.

CDR3 nucleotides: TGTGCCAGCAGCTCCGGTCTAAACACTGAAGCTTTCTTT. This gives the protein CASSSGLNTEAFF. The V gene is TRBV11-1, the J gene TRBJ1-1; unclear D gene. CDR1 is SGHAT and CDR2 is FQDESV in the germline V gene (reference sequence). Trimming left V 4 bases short and J 2 bases short, with 8 bases between. CDR3 size: 13 residues.